Sequencing of this T cell receptor (beta chain) was carried out in a study of T cell repertoires in cytomegalovirus infection. Study-wide context: Indications of both CMV infection and matching HLA type were provided by public TCR beta signatures. Findings and limits, study-wide: Cumulative frequency of public TCR beta families picked out carriers of CMV plus the relevant HLA. HLA-C-restricted, CMV-specific TCR beta clonotypes were dominant ex vivo.

Germline CDR1 is MNHNY and CDR2 is SVGAGI (reference sequence). The V end was cut by 3 bases, the J end by 5 bases, with 8 bases between. The CDR3 totals 13 residues. There are a few counts of this clonotype. Its antigen is undetermined. TCRdb used MiXCR to reprocess the reads, holding one entry per CDR3 protein. The repertoire holds some 400,000 distinct CDR3 sequences, with around 18% as singletons. This TCR was recovered from a human donor in good health (CMV status not recorded). Some clones in this sample may be carry-over from other donors' samples. J is TRBJ1-5 and V is TRBV6-6; D not resolved. Material for sequencing was PBMCs. The CDR3 DNA follows: TGTGCCAGCAGTTATGCGGTTTATCAGCCCCAGCATTTT. This gives the protein CASSYAVYQPQHF.